This T cell receptor (beta chain) was sequenced for a study of T cell changes during pregnancy in multiple sclerosis. This CDR3 is 14 amino acids long. From germline, CDR1 is MNHEY and CDR2 SVGAGI. The V and J ends lost 2 bases and 3 bases respectively, with 11 bases between them. The method was immunoSEQ multiplex PCR; TCRdb's version includes in-frame clones alone and lacks a portion of them. Of some 81,000 clones in the sample, approximately 94% were seen once. This chain connects TRBV6-5 to TRBJ2-7, with a tentative D call TRBD1 (6 bases). This TCR was sampled from a female donor in good health, enrolled as a control in a pregnancy study. The source material was peripheral blood, sampled after pregnancy. The CDR3 sequence: CASSYLDRLYEQYF. The DNA of the CDR3 is TGTGCCAGCAGTTACCTGGACAGACTCTACGAGCAGTACTTC.